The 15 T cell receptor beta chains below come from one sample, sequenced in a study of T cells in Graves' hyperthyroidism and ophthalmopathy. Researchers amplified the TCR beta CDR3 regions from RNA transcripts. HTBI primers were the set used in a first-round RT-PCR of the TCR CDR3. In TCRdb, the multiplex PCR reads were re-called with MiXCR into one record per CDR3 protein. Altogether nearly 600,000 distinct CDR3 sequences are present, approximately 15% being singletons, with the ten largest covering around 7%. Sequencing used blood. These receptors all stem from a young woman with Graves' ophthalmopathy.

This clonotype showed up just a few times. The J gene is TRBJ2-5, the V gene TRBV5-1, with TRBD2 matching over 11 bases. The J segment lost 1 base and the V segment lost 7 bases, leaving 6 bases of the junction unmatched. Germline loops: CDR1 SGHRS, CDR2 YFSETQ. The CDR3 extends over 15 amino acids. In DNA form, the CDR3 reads TGCGCCAGCGGGACTAGCGGCGACCCCCAAGAGACCCAGTACTTC. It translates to CASGTSGDPQETQYF.

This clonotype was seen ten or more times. This CDR3 reads CASSPEFNEQYF. As DNA, the CDR3 is TGCGCCAGCAGCCCCGAATTTAACGAGCAGTACTTC. This rearrangement joins TRBV5-1 to TRBJ2-7; no clear D. V lost 4 bases and J lost 5, with 10 bases in between. Germline CDR1 and CDR2: SGHRS and YFSETQ. The CDR3 runs to 12 residues.

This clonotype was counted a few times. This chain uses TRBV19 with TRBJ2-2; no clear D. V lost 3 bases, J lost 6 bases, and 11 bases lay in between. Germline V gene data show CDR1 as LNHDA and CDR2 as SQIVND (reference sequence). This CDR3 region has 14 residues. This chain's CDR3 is CASSISEVSGELFF. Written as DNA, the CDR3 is TGTGCCAGTAGTATCTCTGAGGTATCCGGGGAGCTGTTTTTT.

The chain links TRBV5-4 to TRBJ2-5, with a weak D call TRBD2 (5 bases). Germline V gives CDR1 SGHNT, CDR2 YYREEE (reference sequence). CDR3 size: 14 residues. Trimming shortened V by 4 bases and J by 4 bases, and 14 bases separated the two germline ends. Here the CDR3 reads CASSPGGMGETQYF. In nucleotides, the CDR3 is TGTGCCAGCAGCCCCGGAGGCATGGGAGAGACCCAGTACTTC.

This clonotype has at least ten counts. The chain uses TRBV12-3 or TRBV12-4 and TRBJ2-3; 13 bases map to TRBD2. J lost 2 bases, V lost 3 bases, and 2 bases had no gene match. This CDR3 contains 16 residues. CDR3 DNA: TGTGCCAGCAGTTTGACTAGCGGGGGGAACACAGATACGCAGTATTTT. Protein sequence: CASSLTSGGNTDTQYF.

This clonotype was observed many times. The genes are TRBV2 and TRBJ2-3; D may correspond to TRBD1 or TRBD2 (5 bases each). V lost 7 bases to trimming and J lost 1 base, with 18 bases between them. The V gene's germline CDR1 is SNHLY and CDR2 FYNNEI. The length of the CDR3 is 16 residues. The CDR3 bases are TGTGCCAGCACCCCCCGCCGGGGCACGGGCACAGATACGCAGTATTTT. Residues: CASTPRRGTGTDTQYF.

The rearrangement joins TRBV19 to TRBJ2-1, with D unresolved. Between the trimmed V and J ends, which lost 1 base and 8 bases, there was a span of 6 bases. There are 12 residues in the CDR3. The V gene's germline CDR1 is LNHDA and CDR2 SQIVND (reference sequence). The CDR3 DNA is TGTGCCAGTAGTATAGCGGGTGATGAGCAGTTCTTC. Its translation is CASSIAGDEQFF.

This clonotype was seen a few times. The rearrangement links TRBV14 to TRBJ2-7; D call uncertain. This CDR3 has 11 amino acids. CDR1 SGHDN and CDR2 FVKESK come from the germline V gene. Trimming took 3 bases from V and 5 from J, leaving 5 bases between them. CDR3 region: CASSHLDEQYF. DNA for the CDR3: TGTGCCAGCAGCCATTTGGACGAGCAGTACTTC.

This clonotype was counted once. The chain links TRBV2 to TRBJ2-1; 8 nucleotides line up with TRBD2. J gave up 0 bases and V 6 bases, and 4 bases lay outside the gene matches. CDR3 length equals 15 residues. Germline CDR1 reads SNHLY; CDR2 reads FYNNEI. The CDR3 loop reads CASRERESSYNEQFF. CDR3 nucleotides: TGTGCCAGCAGAGAGCGGGAGTCCTCCTACAATGAGCAGTTCTTC.

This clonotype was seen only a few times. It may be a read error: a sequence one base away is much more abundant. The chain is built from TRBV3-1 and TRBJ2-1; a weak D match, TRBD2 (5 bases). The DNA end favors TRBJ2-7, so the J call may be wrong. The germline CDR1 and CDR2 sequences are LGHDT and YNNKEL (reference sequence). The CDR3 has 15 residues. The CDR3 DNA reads TGTGCCAGCAGCCAACCGCTGGATTCGGGGAATGAGCAGTACTTC. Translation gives CASSQPLDSGNEQYF.

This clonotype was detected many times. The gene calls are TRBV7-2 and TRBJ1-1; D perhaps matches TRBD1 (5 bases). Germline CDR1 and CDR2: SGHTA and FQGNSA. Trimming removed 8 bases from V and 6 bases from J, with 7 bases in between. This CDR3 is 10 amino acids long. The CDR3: CASRQSEAFF. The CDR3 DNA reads TGTGCCAGCCGACAGTCTGAAGCTTTCTTT.

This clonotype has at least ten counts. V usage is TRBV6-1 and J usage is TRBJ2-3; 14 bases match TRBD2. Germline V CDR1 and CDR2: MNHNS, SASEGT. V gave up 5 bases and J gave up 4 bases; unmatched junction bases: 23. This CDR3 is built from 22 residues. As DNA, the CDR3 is TGTGCCAGCAGTCCCCAGACGACCTCGACTAGCGGGAGGGCTCGGGGGGCAGATACGCAGTATTTT. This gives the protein CASSPQTTSTSGRARGADTQYF.

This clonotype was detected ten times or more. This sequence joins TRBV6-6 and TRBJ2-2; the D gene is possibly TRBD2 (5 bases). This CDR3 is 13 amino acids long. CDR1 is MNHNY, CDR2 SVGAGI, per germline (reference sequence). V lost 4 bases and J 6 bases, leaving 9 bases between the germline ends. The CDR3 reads CASSFEGPGELFF. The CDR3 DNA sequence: TGTGCCAGCAGTTTCGAGGGTCCCGGGGAGCTGTTTTTT.

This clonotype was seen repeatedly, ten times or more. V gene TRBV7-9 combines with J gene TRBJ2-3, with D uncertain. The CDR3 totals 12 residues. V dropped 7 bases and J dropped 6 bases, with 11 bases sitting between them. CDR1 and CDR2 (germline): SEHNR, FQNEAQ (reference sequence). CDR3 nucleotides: TGTGCCAGCACCTTGAAGGGTGATACGCAGTATTTT. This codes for CASTLKGDTQYF.

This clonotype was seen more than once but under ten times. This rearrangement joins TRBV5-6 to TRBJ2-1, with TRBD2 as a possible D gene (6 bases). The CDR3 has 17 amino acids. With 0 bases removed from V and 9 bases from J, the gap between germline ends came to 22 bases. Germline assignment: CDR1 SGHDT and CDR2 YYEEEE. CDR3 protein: CASSLGGTHVERGEQFF. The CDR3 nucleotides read TGTGCCAGCAGCTTGGGGGGGACTCACGTTGAGAGGGGTGAGCAGTTCTTC.